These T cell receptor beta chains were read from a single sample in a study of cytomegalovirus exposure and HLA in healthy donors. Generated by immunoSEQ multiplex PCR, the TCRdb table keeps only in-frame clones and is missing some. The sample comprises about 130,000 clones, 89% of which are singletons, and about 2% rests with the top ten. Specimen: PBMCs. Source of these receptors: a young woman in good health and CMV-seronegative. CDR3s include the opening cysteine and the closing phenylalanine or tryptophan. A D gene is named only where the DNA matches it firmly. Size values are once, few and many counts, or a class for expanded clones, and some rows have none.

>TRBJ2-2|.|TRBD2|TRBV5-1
CASSLEASGAGATGELFF
TGCGCCAGCAGCTTGGAGGCTAGCGGGGCGGGTGCCACCGGGGAGCTGTTTTTT
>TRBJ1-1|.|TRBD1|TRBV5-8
CASSLVGTGDPEAFF
TGTGCCAGCAGCTTGGTCGGGACAGGGGACCCTGAAGCTTTCTTT
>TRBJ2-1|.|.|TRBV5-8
CASSRVHLNNEQFF
TGTGCCAGCAGCCGCGTCCACCTAAACAATGAGCAGTTCTTC
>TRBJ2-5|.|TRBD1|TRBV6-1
CASTGTGVRETQYF
TGTGCCAGCACCGGGACAGGGGTGCGAGAGACCCAGTACTTC
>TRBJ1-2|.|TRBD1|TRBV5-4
CASSSSQGAGGYTF
TGTGCCAGCAGCTCGTCACAGGGGGCGGGCGGCTACACCTTC
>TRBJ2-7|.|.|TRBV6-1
CASKQGTREQYF
TGTGCCAGCAAACAGGGTACACGCGAGCAGTACTTC
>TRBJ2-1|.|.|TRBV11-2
CASSSGNEQFF
TGTGCCAGCAGCTCCGGTAATGAGCAGTTCTTC
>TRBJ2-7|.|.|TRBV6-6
CASSYGWDTPYEQYF
TGTGCCAGCAGTTACGGCTGGGACACTCCCTACGAGCAGTACTTC
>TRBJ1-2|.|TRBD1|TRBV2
CASSEARGNYGYTF
TGTGCCAGCAGTGAGGCCAGGGGGAACTATGGCTACACCTTC
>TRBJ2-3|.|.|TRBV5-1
CASRPVGGLSTDTQYF
TGCGCCAGCCGCCCGGTTGGCGGACTTAGCACAGATACGCAGTATTTT
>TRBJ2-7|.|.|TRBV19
CASSMVEGVGYEQYF
TGTGCCAGTAGTATGGTGGAGGGAGTGGGCTACGAGCAGTACTTC
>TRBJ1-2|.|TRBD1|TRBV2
CASTTGEGYGYTF
TGTGCCAGCACCACAGGGGAAGGCTATGGCTACACCTTC
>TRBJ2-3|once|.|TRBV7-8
CASSLPGAGTDTQYF
TGTGCCAGCAGCTTACCAGGGGCGGGCACAGATACGCAGTATTTT
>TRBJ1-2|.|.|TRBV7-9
CASSLNRAAYGYTF
TGTGCCAGCAGCTTAAACAGGGCGGCGTATGGCTACACCTTC
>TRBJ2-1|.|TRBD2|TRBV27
CASSLRDYFTYNEQFF
TGTGCCAGCAGTCTCCGGGACTACTTTACCTACAATGAGCAGTTCTTC
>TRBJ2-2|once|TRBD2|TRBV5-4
CASSLGGTSGSPHGELFF
TGTGCCAGCAGCTTGGGGGGGACTAGCGGGAGCCCCCACGGGGAGCTGTTTTTT
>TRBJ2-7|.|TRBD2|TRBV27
CASSLSETSGSYEQYF
TGTGCCAGCAGTTTATCAGAGACTAGCGGGAGCTACGAGCAGTACTTC
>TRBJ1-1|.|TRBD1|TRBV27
CASSHPRGQGAEKAFF
TGTGCCAGCAGTCACCCCAGGGGACAGGGGGCGGAGAAAGCTTTCTTT
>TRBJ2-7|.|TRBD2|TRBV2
CASTDGSGRELYEQYF
TGTGCCAGCACGGACGGTAGCGGGAGGGAGTTGTACGAGCAGTACTTC
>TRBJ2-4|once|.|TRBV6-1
CASSELGQGWAKNIQYF
TGTGCCAGCAGTGAATTGGGGCAGGGGTGGGCCAAAAACATTCAGTACTTC